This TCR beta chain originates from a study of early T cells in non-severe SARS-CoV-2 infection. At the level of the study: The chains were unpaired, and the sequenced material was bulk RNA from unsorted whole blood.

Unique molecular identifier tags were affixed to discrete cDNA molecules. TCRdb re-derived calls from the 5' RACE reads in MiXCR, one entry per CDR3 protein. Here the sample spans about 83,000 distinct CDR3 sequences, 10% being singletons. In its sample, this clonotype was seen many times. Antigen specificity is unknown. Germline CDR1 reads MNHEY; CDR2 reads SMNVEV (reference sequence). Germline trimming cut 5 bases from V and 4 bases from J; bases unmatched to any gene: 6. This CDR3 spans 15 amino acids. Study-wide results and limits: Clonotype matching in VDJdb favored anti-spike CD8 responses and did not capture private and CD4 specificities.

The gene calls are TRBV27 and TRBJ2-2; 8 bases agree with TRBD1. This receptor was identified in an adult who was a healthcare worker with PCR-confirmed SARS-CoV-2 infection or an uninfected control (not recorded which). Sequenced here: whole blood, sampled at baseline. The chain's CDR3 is CASSLRTGTTGELFF. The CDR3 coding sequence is TGTGCCAGCAGTCTCCGGACAGGGACCACCGGGGAGCTGTTTTTT.